Included here is one TCR beta chain sequence, with context. The antigen is not known. This record comes from a study of cytomegalovirus exposure and HLA in healthy donors. Study overall: Genotyping showed around four fifths of 398 donors falling in the Caucasian-associated ancestry cluster.

V was pared by 6 bases and J by 2 bases, with 11 bases between. CDR3 length equals 15 residues. Germline lookup yields CDR1 MDHEN and CDR2 SYDVKM. General study points: The study carried out a later analysis of TCR beta sequences. It associated 15,000 to 20,000 of them with specific HLA alleles at a false discovery rate of 0.05. Both high specificity and high sensitivity reportedly marked the classifier's diagnosis of cytomegalovirus status. The study recorded fewer than 200 TCR beta chains that were cytomegalovirus-associated.

PCR employed 60 Vbeta and 13 Jbeta primers. Produced via immunoSEQ multiplex PCR; TCRdb's table is partial and in-frame only. Among about 120,000 clones listed, about 80% were seen once. The clonotype was recovered from a man younger than 40 in good health and CMV-seronegative. Source material: PBMCs. V usage is TRBV28 and J usage is TRBJ2-6; maybe TRBD2 (5 bases). The CDR3 loop is CASRGEGAGANVLTF. DNA for the CDR3: TGTGCCAGCAGGGGCGAGGGAGCTGGGGCCAACGTCCTGACTTTC.